This T cell receptor beta chain was observed in a study of CD4 T cells in relation to SARS-CoV-2 and coronaviruses (dated by TCRdb to the early 2020s). Background on the whole study: In the ViraFEST assay, PBMCs were grown with antigen for 9 to 10 days, and TCR beta CDR3s were then sequenced to identify antigen-specific clonal expansions. Across all 12 patients in the full convalescent cohort, ages ranged from about 21 to 75 years, with a median of 38. Among the approximately 12 convalescent patients, 8 males and 4 females were included, and two of the subjects were Hispanic. Using patient-derived lymphoblastoid cell lines, the shared crossreactive spike epitopes were mapped to their HLA restriction. At the level of individual TCR clonotypes, the study measured memory CD4+ T cell crossreactivity between SARS-CoV-2 spike protein and common cold coronavirus spike proteins. The Adaptive Biotechnologies TCR-sequencing kit was used for samples from a few pre-COVID donors and for the naive versus memory experiments, whereas the other data were Illumina-based. A different TCR-beta assay, based on Illumina, was used to sequence expansion assays from other donors in the study.

On this clone itself: Its recognized antigen is unknown. Nothing much larger sits one base from this clone, and base qualities are not available.

Its CDR3 holds 16 amino acids, cysteine through phenylalanine. The entry retains the CDR3 DNA only, 48 bases that are in frame from base 1. V loses 0 bases of germline sequence and J loses 5 bases, and the interval between the two ends is 13 bases. CDR1 SGHNT and CDR2 YENEEA were looked up in the germline V gene. CEF-cultured naive and memory CD4+ T cell DNA received survey-level immunoSEQ TCR-beta sequencing. Under the source paper's analysis protocol: During preprocessing, nonproductive sequences were removed, as were CDR3s that did not start with C, did not end with F or W, or were shorter than 7 amino acids. The MANAFEST web app identified antigen-specific clonotypes based on expansion compared with the reference and other culture wells. A clone was considered positive if the clone showed significant expansion compared with the reference culture in 2 of 3 replicate wells at an FDR below 0.05. A further requirement for positive clones was significant expansion compared with all other tandem wells, along with an odds ratio above 5. Cultured and uncultured naive and memory CD4+ repertoires were searched for previously identified spike- and CEF-reactive CDR3s. Pairwise Levenshtein distance, computed with the stringdist R package after three terminal residues were trimmed from each end, was used as the measure of CDR3 homology. TCRdb holds this immuneACCESS table with in-frame rearrangements only. Some clones are missing; in checked studies, unresolved V genes explain under half, and the rest has no known cause. V and J calls plus clone size are reproduced from that table; the DNA served to infer D and trimming. The sample contains 41,000 or so clones, 84% of them found a single time. Of the sample, about 1.2% is held by the ten largest clones.

Points the paper makes about the study in general: No donor contributed both pre-pandemic and post-infection samples, which limited tracing the source of pre-existing responses. Sequencing naive versus memory cells indicated that the assay picks up memory recall responses, not primary responses primed during culture. Crossreactive clones showed significantly weaker SARS-CoV-2-driven expansion than monoreactive clones, consistent with antigenic imprinting. In about 60% of donors, memory CD4+ clonotypes turned up that crossrecognized SARS-CoV-2 and at least one common cold coronavirus spike. Because the crossreactivity analysis focused on spike protein, crossreactivity against other viral proteins was not assessed. The study was limited by small numbers of patients and tested TCRs.

Naive and memory CD4+ T cells were separated from cryopreserved PBMCs by CD4 enrichment followed by EasySep naive CD4+ T cell enrichment. For over nine days, about 10^5 sorted naive or memory CD4+ T cells were cultured together with CEF peptides and T cell-depleted PBMCs at a 1:1 ratio. In general, triplicate replicate wells were used for every peptide culture condition. Ficoll-Paque PLUS gradient centrifugation was used to isolate PBMCs from either whole blood or leukapheresis product. PBMCs were either cryopreserved at -140°C or used fresh in the expansion assay. The QIAamp Micro DNA Kit was used to extract genomic DNA from the CD4+ T cells.

The sequenced material came from naive CD4+ T cells from PBMCs, cultured in vitro. The cell subset or site label here, explained by the study, means: naive CD4+ T cells isolated by negative enrichment. The rearrangement combines TRBV11-3 with TRBJ2-2, with an unclear D gene assignment. The receptor was isolated from an adult with COVID-19. The CDR3: CASSLESNRRTGELFF. The nucleotides read TGTGCCAGCAGCTTAGAATCCAATCGTAGAACCGGGGAGCTGTTTTTT.